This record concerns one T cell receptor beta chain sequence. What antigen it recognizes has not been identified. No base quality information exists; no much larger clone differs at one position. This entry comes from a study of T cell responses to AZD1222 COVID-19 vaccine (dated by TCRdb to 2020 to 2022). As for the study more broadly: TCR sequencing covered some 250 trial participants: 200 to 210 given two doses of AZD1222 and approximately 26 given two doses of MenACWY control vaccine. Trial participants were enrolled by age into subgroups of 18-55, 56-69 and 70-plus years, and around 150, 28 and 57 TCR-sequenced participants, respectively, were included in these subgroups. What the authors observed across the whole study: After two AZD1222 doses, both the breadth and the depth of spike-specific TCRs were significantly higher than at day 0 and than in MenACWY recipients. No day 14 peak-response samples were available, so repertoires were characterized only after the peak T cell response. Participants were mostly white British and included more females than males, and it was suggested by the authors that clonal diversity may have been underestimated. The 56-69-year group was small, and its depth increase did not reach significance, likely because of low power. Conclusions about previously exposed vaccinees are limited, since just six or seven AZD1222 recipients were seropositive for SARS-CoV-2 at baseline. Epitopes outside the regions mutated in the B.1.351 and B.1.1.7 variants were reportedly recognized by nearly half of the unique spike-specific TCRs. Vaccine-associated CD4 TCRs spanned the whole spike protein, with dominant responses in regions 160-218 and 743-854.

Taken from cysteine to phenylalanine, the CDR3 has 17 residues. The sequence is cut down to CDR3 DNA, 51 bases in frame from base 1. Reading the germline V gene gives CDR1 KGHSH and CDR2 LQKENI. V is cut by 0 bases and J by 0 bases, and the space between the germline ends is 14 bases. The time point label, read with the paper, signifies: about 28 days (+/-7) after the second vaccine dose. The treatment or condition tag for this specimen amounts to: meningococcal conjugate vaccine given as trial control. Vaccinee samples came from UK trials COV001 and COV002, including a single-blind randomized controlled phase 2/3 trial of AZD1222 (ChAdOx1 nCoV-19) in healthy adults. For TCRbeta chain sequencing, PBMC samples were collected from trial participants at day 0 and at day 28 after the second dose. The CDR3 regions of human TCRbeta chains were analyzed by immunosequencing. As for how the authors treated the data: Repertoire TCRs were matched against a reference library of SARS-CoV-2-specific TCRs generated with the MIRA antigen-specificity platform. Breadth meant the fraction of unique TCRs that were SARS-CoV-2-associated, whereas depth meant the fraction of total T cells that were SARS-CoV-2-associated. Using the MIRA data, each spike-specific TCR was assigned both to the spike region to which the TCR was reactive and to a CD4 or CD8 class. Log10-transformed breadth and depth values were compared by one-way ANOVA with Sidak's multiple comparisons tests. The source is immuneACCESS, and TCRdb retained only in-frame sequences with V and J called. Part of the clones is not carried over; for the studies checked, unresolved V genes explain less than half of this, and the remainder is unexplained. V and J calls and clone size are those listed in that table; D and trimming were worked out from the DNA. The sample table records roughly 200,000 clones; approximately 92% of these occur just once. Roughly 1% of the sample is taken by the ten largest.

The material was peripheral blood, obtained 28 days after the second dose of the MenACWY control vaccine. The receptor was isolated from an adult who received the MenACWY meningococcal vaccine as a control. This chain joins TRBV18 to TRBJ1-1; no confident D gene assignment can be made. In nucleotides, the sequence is TGTGCCAGCTCACCACCGATAGAAGCAAGAGTGAACACTGAAGCTTTCTTT. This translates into CASSPPIEARVNTEAFF.